The source of this TCR beta chain is a study of T cells after somatic rescue of genetic block. The table came from immunoSEQ multiplex PCR; TCRdb's copy has only in-frame clones and leaves some out. In the table there are about 68,000 clones, 80% to 95% of which are singletons. V lost 4 bases and J lost 2, with 6 bases in between. This CDR3 region has 13 residues. The germline CDR1 and CDR2 sequences are MDHEN and SYDVKM. Sequencing was done on a sample of peripheral blood mononuclear cells (PBMCs). This chain links TRBV28 with TRBJ1-5; D is ambiguous. This clonotype originated in a man aged 40-50 years. The CDR3, as DNA: TGTGCCAGCAGTTATGGGGGCAATCAGCCCCAGCATTTT. Translated: CASSYGGNQPQHF.